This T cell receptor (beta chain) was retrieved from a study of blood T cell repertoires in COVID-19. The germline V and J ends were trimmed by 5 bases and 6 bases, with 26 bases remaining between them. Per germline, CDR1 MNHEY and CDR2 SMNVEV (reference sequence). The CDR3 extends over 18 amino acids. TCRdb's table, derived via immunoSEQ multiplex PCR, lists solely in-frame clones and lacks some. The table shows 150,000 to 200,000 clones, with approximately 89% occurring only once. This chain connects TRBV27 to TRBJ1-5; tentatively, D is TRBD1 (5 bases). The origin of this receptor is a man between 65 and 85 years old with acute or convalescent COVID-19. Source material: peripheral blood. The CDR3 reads CASSPKGLSGNWGQPQHF. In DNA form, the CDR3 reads TGTGCCAGCAGTCCAAAAGGCCTATCAGGGAATTGGGGTCAGCCCCAGCATTTT.